The 5 T cell receptor beta chains given below trace back to one sample, sequenced in a study of spatial heterogeneity in lung cancer. Time point denoted: sample taken at primary tumor resection. No cell sorting; template was whole RNA from tumor, lung tissue or PBMC. One entry per CDR3 protein, called by TCRdb with MiXCR from the 5' RACE reads. This sample yields roughly 75,000 distinct CDR3 sequences, of which about an eighth are seen a single time; about 7.1% belongs to the top ten. Sample: PBMCs, taken at surgery. The receptors stem from a male donor with early-stage non-small cell lung cancer.

This clonotype was seen repeatedly, ten times or more. The rearrangement joins TRBV21-1 to TRBJ2-7; no check of the table's D call, TRBD1, against the DNA was made. TRBV21-1 is labeled a pseudogene. The CDR3 contains 13 residues. CDR3 sequence (DNA): TGTGCCGGACGCCTGGGACCCTCCTACGAGCAGTACTTC. Protein sequence: CAGRLGPSYEQYF.

This clonotype was picked up many times. This chain connects TRBV21-1 to TRBJ1-1; TRBD1, the D gene given by the table, was not confirmed from the DNA. TRBV21-1 is a documented pseudogene. CDR3 size: 16 residues. CDR3 DNA sequence: TGTGCCAGCAGCAAAGCAGGGGCCGCATCGAACACTGAAGCTTTCTTT. This encodes CASSKAGAASNTEAFF.

The V and J genes are TRBV3-1 and TRBJ2-7, with D tentatively TRBD2 (6 bases). V lost 6 bases and J 0 bases, leaving 12 bases between the germline ends. Germline CDR1 reads LGHDT; CDR2 reads YNNKEL (reference sequence). This CDR3 has 14 residues. In DNA, the CDR3 is TGTGCCAGCAGTCGCGGGACCAGCTCCTACGAGCAGTACTTC. It yields the protein CASSRGTSSYEQYF.

This clonotype occurred a few times. J is TRBJ1-3 and V is TRBV18, with 7 bases aligning to TRBD1. The CDR3 loop spans 17 amino acids. V lost 4 bases, J lost 0 bases, and 9 bases stayed unmatched. Germline V gives CDR1 KGHSH, CDR2 LQKENI. The DNA of the CDR3 is TGTGCCAGCTCACTAGAGCCGGGACAGTTCTCTGGAAACACCATATATTTT. Its translation is CASSLEPGQFSGNTIYF.

The rearrangement uses TRBV28 and TRBJ2-7, with a weak D call TRBD1 (7 bases). Trimming took off 5 bases at V and 4 bases at J, with 15 bases between the two ends. The CDR3 is 14 amino acids. Germline CDR1 and CDR2: MDHEN and SYDVKM. CDR3 amino acids: CASSPRGTVYEQYF. CDR3 nucleotides: TGTGCCAGCAGTCCCCGGGGGACAGTTTACGAGCAGTACTTC.